Below, 20 T cell receptor beta chains from the same sample are listed, as sequenced in a study of a mutant IDH1 vaccine in newly diagnosed glioma. Method: immunoSEQ multiplex PCR; TCRdb's copy keeps in-frame clones and lacks some. The table records 35,000 to 40,000 clones, 80% to 85% of them present only once. Antigens for these TCRs are unknown. Specified time point: week 11, during vaccination. Vaccination used 300 ug of mutant IDH1 20-mer peptide per dose, with topical imiquimod. Sequenced material: PBMCs, taken from a glioma patient whose treatment included an IDH1 peptide vaccine. These receptor sequences come from a middle-aged man with glioma.

CDR3 DNA sequence: TGCGCCAGCAGCTTGGGGCTGGACACTGAAGCTTTCTTT. The encoded protein is CASSLGLDTEAFF. V gene TRBV5-1 combines with J gene TRBJ1-1; no clear D. The CDR3 contains 13 residues. The germline V gene has CDR1 SGHRS and CDR2 YFSETQ. Trimming pared 0 bases from V and 3 bases from J, leaving 6 bases between.

Concerning this clone itself: A junction boundary mismatches the germline segment, possibly from a read error. This chain uses TRBV4-3 with TRBJ2-7, with a tentative D call TRBD2 (5 bases). CDR1 and CDR2 (germline): LGHNA, YSLEER. CDR3 length: 15 residues. The CDR3 is CASSQDLTPYYGQYF. CDR3 sequence (DNA): TGCGCCAGCAGCCAGGACTTGACTCCTTACTACGGGCAGTACTTC.

The rearrangement uses TRBV4-1 and TRBJ2-2; D is perhaps TRBD1 (5 bases). Germline lookup yields CDR1 MGHRA and CDR2 YSYEKL. The CDR3 loop spans 16 amino acids. Trimming removed 0 bases at V and 1 base at J, with 9 bases between. As DNA, the CDR3 is TGCGCCAGCAGCCAAGATGGGGCGTGGAACACCGGGGAGCTGTTTTTT. Protein: CASSQDGAWNTGELFF.

CDR3 sequence reads: CASTRRPKNIQYF. CDR3 DNA sequence: TGTGCCAGCACCCGACGGCCCAAAAACATTCAGTACTTC. The chain couples TRBV5-6 to TRBJ2-4; D gene unclear. The CDR3 runs to 13 residues. Germline V gene data show CDR1 as SGHDT and CDR2 as YYEEEE. V gave up 6 bases and J gave up 2 bases, with 9 bases separating them.

The chain carries TRBV18 and TRBJ2-1, with a weak D call TRBD1 (6 bases). Germline V gives CDR1 KGHSH, CDR2 LQKENI. V lost 2 bases and J 8 bases, leaving 7 bases between the germline ends. This CDR3 spans 12 amino acids. CDR3 bases: TGTGCCAGCTCACCAGGACAGTATGAGCAGTTCTTC. It codes for CASSPGQYEQFF.

V gene TRBV11-2 combines with J gene TRBJ2-7, with 9 positions matching TRBD2. V was clipped by 3 bases and J by 2 bases; unmatched bases: 5. CDR3 length: 15 residues. CDR1 is SGHAT, CDR2 FQNNGV, per germline. The CDR3 loop reads CASSFTAGGTYEQYF. The CDR3 DNA reads as TGTGCCAGCAGCTTTACGGCGGGAGGGACCTACGAGCAGTACTTC.

The rearrangement links TRBV4-1 to TRBJ2-7; no firm D call. The CDR3 length is 15 residues. Germline CDR1 reads MGHRA; CDR2 reads YSYEKL. Trimming left V 1 base short and J 2 bases short, with 12 bases between. CDR3 bases: TGCGCCAGCAGCCAAGGGGGAAACGGACCCTACGAGCAGTACTTC. Translation: CASSQGGNGPYEQYF.

This sequence joins TRBV5-1 and TRBJ1-2; TRBD1 is a possible D gene (5 bases). Trimming shortened V by 3 bases and J by 4 bases, and 16 bases separated the two germline ends. CDR1 is SGHRS and CDR2 is YFSETQ in the germline V gene. The CDR3 sequence is 15 residues long. Here the CDR3 reads CASSSGPGLSYGYTF. For the CDR3, the DNA is TGCGCCAGCAGCTCGGGGCCGGGGCTGAGCTATGGCTACACCTTC.

The V gene is TRBV2, the J gene TRBJ2-1; 11 bases line up with TRBD2. The CDR3 is made up of 14 amino acids. Germline loops: CDR1 SNHLY, CDR2 FYNNEI. The V gene end was trimmed by 7 bases and the J gene end by 9 bases; junction bases not matched to a gene: 8. The CDR3 DNA is TGTGCCAGCAAACCGGGACTAGCGGTATTTGAGCAGTTCTTC. Translated: CASKPGLAVFEQFF.

The gene calls are TRBV30 and TRBJ1-2; D not resolved. This CDR3 region has 10 residues. Germline V lookup: CDR1 GTSNPN, CDR2 SVGIG (reference sequence). The V end lost 3 bases, the J end lost 5 bases, and 4 bases lay between the germline ends. For the CDR3, the DNA is TGTGCCTGGAGCCTATATGGCTACACCTTC. Amino acids: CAWSLYGYTF.

This chain connects TRBV15 to TRBJ2-1; D gene unclear. The CDR3 loop spans 14 amino acids. CDR1 is LNHNV and CDR2 is YYDKDF in the germline V gene (reference sequence). V gave up 0 bases and J gave up 11 bases, with 14 bases separating them. The CDR3 loop is CATSRDVDVAQQFF. CDR3 DNA: TGTGCCACCAGCAGAGATGTAGATGTAGCCCAGCAGTTCTTC.

The rearrangement joins TRBV10-3 to TRBJ2-5, with no clear D. Germline-derived CDR1 and CDR2 are ENHRY and SYGVKD. Trimming took 4 bases from V and 0 from J, leaving 6 bases between them. This CDR3 is 13 amino acids long. CDR3: CAISARDQETQYF. CDR3 DNA sequence: TGTGCCATCAGTGCTCGAGACCAAGAGACCCAGTACTTC.

This clone was seen a few times. This CDR3 is CASSGSNEKLFF. CDR3 coding DNA: TGTGCCAGTAGTGGAAGTAATGAAAAACTGTTTTTT. The genes are TRBV19 and TRBJ1-4; D is unclear. V lost 5 bases to trimming and J lost 4 bases, with 5 bases between them. The V gene's germline CDR1 is LNHDA and CDR2 SQIVND (reference sequence). The CDR3 runs 12 residues.

V is TRBV7-2 and J is TRBJ2-5; D tentatively reads TRBD1 or TRBD2 (6 bases each). Per the germline V gene, CDR1 is SGHTA and CDR2 is FQGNSA. CDR3 length: 14 amino acids. The germline V and J ends were trimmed by 4 bases and 1 base, with 10 bases remaining between them. CDR3 protein: CASSSRGPQETQYF. Written as DNA, the CDR3 is TGTGCCAGCAGCTCACGGGGGCCCCAAGAGACCCAGTACTTC.

The chain couples TRBV6-5 to TRBJ1-4, with D unresolved. Germline CDR1 reads MNHEY; CDR2 reads SVGAGI. The CDR3 runs 15 residues. V lost 6 bases, J lost 5 bases, and 16 bases lay in between. CDR3 residues: CASSLAMGKNEKLFF. DNA for the CDR3: TGTGCCAGCAGCCTCGCAATGGGAAAGAATGAAAAACTGTTTTTT.

The J gene is TRBJ2-1, the V gene TRBV15; TRBD1 is a possible D gene (6 bases). The V end lost 4 bases, the J end lost 3 bases, and 10 bases lay between the germline ends. Germline V gives CDR1 LNHNV, CDR2 YYDKDF (reference sequence). The CDR3 has 14 amino acids. CDR3 coding DNA: TGTGCCACCAGCACTTGGACAGACTACAATGAGCAGTTCTTC. This encodes CATSTWTDYNEQFF.

CDR3 protein: CASSVEQRGSGANVLTF. In DNA, the CDR3 is TGTGCCAGCAGCGTAGAACAGAGGGGGTCTGGGGCCAACGTCCTGACTTTC. This sequence joins TRBV9 and TRBJ2-6; a weak D match, TRBD1 (6 bases). The V end lost 0 bases, the J end lost 1 base, and 11 bases lay between the germline ends. The CDR3 sequence is 17 residues long. CDR1 is SGDLS, CDR2 YYNGEE, per germline.

The J gene is TRBJ1-2, the V gene TRBV4-1, with TRBD1 matching over 7 bases. Germline V gene data show CDR1 as MGHRA and CDR2 as YSYEKL. The CDR3 is 14 amino acids. V shed 5 bases and J 5 bases; nucleotides not matched to a gene: 8. This CDR3 reads CASSSRQGGYGYTF. CDR3 DNA: TGCGCCAGCAGCTCCCGACAGGGCGGATATGGCTACACCTTC.

This chain joins TRBV19 and TRBJ1-4, with 8 bases that match TRBD1. CDR1 LNHDA and CDR2 SQIVND come from the germline V gene (reference sequence). The CDR3 has 15 residues. The V segment lost 5 bases and the J segment 3 bases; nucleotides outside the gene matches: 5. The CDR3 bases are TGTGCCAGTAGTTTCCCGACAGGGGCTAATGAAAAACTGTTTTTT. It codes for CASSFPTGANEKLFF. The variable domain in full, completed from reference TRBV19 and TRBJ1-4, reads DGGITQSPKYLFRKEGQNVTLSCEQNLNHDAMYWYRQDPGQGLRLIYYSQIVNDFQKGDIAEGYSVSREKKESFPLTVTSAQKNPTAFYLCASSFPTGANEKLFFGSGTQLSVL.

V and J are TRBV7-2 and TRBJ2-1; 13 bases are a match to TRBD2. The CDR3 totals 15 residues. The junction had 5 bases not matched to a gene; V was cut back by 4 bases and J by 8 bases. Germline V lookup: CDR1 SGHTA, CDR2 FQGNSA. CDR3 coding DNA: TGTGCCAGCAGCTGGGGACTAGCGGGAAGTGATGAGCAGTTCTTC. This codes for CASSWGLAGSDEQFF. The full variable domain, completed using reference TRBV7-2 and TRBJ2-1, is GAGVSQSPSNKVTEKGKDVELRCDPISGHTALYWYRQSLGQGLEFLIYFQGNSAPDKSGLPSDRFSAERTGGSVSTLTIQRTQQEDSAVYLCASSWGLAGSDEQFFGPGTRLTVL.